The rows below give T cell receptor beta chains drawn from one sample of a study of T cells and Merkel cell carcinoma outcomes. Produced via immunoSEQ multiplex PCR; TCRdb's table is partial and in-frame only. Of 15,000 to 17,000 clones in the sample, over 70% were seen once. Input material: tumor tissue from Merkel cell carcinoma. These receptors were obtained from a human donor with Merkel cell carcinoma. Both conserved end residues are part of each CDR3. A D gene is named only where the DNA matches it firmly.

V gene	D gene	J gene	CDR3 protein	CDR3 DNA
TRBV18	TRBD1	TRBJ2-7	CASSPGQGSYEQYF	TGTGCCAGCTCACCGGGACAGGGTTCCTACGAGCAGTACTTC
TRBV7-9	TRBD1	TRBJ2-3	CASSLRTGSTDTQYF	TGTGCCAGCAGCCTCCGGACAGGTAGCACAGATACGCAGTATTTT
TRBV30	NA	TRBJ1-3	CAWSVLSGAGNTIYF	TGTGCCTGGAGTGTACTCTCGGGGGCTGGAAACACCATATATTTT
TRBV19	NA	TRBJ1-5	CASAWGEGDQPQHF	TGTGCCAGCGCCTGGGGGGAGGGGGATCAGCCCCAGCATTTT
TRBV4-1	NA	TRBJ1-5	CASSQESSNQPQHF	TGCGCCAGCAGCCAAGAGAGCAGCAATCAGCCCCAGCATTTT
TRBV18	NA	TRBJ1-2	CASSPADNYGYTF	TGTGCCAGCTCACCAGCGGATAACTATGGCTACACCTTC
TRBV15	NA	TRBJ2-7	CATSRDGKREGDYEQYF	TGTGCCACCAGCAGAGATGGGAAAAGGGAGGGGGACTACGAGCAGTACTTC
TRBV18	NA	TRBJ1-2	CASSSQGFNYGYTF	TGTGCCAGCTCGTCCCAGGGATTTAACTATGGCTACACTTTC
TRBV18	NA	TRBJ2-7	CASSPDSYEQYF	TGTGCCAGCTCACCCGACTCCTACGAGCAGTACTTC
TRBV9	NA	TRBJ1-1	CASSVAGGPEAFF	TGTGCCAGCAGCGTAGCTGGGGGACCTGAAGCTTTCTTT
TRBV9	TRBD1	TRBJ1-1	CASSVGGGTGGSEAFF	TGTGCCAGCAGCGTAGGGGGGGGGACAGGGGGCTCTGAAGCTTTCTTT